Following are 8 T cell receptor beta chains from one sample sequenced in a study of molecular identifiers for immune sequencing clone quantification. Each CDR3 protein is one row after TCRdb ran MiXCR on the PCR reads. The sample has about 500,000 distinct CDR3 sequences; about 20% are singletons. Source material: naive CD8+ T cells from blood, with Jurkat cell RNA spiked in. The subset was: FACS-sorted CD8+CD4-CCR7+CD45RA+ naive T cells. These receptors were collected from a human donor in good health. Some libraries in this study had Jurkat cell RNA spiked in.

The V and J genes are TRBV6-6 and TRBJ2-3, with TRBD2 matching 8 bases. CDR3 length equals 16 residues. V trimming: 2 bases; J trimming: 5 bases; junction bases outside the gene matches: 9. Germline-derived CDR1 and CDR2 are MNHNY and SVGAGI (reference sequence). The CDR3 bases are TGTGCCAGCAGTTACAGGACGGGGGGGCCCGGAGATACGCAGTATTTT. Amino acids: CASSYRTGGPGDTQYF.

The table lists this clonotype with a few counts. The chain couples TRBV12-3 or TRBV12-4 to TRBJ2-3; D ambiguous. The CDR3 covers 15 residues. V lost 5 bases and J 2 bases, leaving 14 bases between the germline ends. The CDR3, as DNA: TGTGCCAGCAGTGAGGCTGGGATGACCACAGATACGCAGTATTTT. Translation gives CASSEAGMTTDTQYF.

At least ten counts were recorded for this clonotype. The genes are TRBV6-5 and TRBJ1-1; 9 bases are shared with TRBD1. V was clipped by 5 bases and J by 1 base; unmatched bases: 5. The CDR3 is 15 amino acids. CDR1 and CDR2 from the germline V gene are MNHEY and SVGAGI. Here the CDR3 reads CASSNTGGANTEAFF. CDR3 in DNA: TGTGCCAGCAGTAACACAGGGGGCGCGAACACTGAAGCTTTCTTT.

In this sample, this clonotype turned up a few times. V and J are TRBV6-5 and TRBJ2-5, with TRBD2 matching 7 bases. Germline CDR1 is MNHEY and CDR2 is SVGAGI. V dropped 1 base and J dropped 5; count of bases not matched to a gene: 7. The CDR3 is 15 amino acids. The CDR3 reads CASSYWGNGRETQYF. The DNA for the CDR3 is TGTGCCAGCAGTTACTGGGGGAACGGGAGGGAGACCCAGTACTTC.

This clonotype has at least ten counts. CDR3 residues: CASRLDQGGGDEQYF. CDR3 coding DNA: TGTGCCAGCCGATTGGATCAGGGCGGAGGCGACGAGCAGTACTTC. V gene TRBV27 combines with J gene TRBJ2-7, with D possibly called TRBD1 or TRBD2 (5 bases each). This CDR3 comprises 15 residues. Trimming removed 8 bases at V and 5 bases at J, with 22 bases between. Germline lookup yields CDR1 MNHEY and CDR2 SMNVEV (reference sequence).

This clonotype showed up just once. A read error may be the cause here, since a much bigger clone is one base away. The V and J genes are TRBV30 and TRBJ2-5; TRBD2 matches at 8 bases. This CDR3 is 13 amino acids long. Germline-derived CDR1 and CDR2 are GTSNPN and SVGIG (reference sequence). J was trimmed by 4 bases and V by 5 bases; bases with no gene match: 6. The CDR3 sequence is CAWHGGAGETQYF. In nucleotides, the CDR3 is TGTGCCTGGCACGGGGGGGCTGGAGAGACCCAGTACTTC.

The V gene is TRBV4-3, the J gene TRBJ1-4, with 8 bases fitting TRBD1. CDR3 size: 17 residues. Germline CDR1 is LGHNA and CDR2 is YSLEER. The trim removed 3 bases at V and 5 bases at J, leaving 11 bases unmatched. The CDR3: CASSHLPGTGANEKLFF. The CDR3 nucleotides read TGCGCCAGCAGCCACCTACCCGGGACAGGAGCAAATGAAAAACTGTTTTTT.

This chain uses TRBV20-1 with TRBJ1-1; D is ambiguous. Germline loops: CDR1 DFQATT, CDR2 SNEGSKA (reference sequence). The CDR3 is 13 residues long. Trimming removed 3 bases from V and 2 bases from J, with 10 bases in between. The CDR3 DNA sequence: TGCAGTGCTAGCGCCGGTGCTAACACTGAAGCTTTCTTT. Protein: CSASAGANTEAFF.